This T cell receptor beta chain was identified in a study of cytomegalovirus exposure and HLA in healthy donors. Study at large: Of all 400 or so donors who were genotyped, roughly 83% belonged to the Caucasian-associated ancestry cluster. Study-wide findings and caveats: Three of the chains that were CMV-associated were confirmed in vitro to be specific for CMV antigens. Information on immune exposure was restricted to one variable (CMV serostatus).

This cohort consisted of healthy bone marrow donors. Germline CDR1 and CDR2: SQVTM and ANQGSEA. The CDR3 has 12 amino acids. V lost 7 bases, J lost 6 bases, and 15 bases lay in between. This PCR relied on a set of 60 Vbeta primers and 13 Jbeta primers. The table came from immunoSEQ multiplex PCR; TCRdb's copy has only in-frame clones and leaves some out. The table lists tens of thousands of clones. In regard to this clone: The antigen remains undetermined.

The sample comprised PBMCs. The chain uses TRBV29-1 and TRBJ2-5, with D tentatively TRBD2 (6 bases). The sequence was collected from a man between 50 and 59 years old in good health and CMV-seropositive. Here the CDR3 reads CSGTGERQTQYF. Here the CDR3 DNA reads TGCAGCGGTACGGGAGAGAGACAGACCCAGTACTTC. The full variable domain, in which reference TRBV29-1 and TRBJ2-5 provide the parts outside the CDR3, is SAVISQKPSRDICQRGTSLTIQCQVDSQVTMMFWYRQQPGQSLTLIATANQGSEATYESGFVIDKFPISRPNLTFSTLTVSNMSPEDSSIYLCSGTGERQTQYFGPGTRLLVL.